This TCR beta chain was documented in a study of T cells in pancreatic ductal adenocarcinoma. Assay used: immunoSEQ multiplex PCR; TCRdb lists only in-frame clones, some missing. The sample carries over 90,000 clones, 90% to 95% recorded once. Surgery without prior neoadjuvant therapy was the treatment of the selected pancreatic ductal adenocarcinoma patients. The clonotype originates from a human donor with pancreatic ductal adenocarcinoma. Sequencing was done on a sample of PBMCs.

CDR3 DNA: TGCAGCGTCGCACAGACTAGCGGGAGTATCTCAGATACGCAGTATTTT. Its translation: CSVAQTSGSISDTQYF. The rearrangement uses TRBV29-1 and TRBJ2-3, with TRBD2 matching over 12 bases. Germline loops: CDR1 SQVTM, CDR2 ANQGSEA. The CDR3 length is 16 residues. V was clipped by 6 bases and J by 4 bases; unmatched bases: 11.